This TCR beta chain was recorded in a study of regulatory T cells in long-lasting Graves disease. Overall study context: Graves' patients, diagnosed recently, had received antithyroid drugs under 3 months.

This clonotype has a count of ten or more. Antigen specificity is unknown. Arm-PCR with iRepertoire HTBI primers amplified the CDR3 regions for these TCR beta libraries. MiXCR was run by TCRdb on the multiplex PCR reads, yielding one entry per CDR3 protein. This table has under 300,000 distinct CDR3 sequences, around 20% appearing once. Study findings and constraints: Persistent cases of Graves' showed reduced TCR diversity relative to newly diagnosed patients.

Germline V CDR1 and CDR2: MNHNS, SASEGT. V was pared by 1 base and J by 0 bases, with 7 bases between. CDR3 length equals 15 residues. Regarding time point: newly diagnosed GD, antithyroid drugs for less than 3 months. Following extraction of RNA from PBMCs, that RNA was used to make the TCR library. The rearrangement links TRBV6-1 to TRBJ2-1; the D gene could be TRBD1 or TRBD2 (5 bases each). The material was peripheral blood mononuclear cells (PBMCs), obtained at new diagnosis, from a patient treated with antithyroid drugs. The sequence was obtained from a female donor with Graves disease. This chain's CDR3 is CASSEGGISYNEQFF. The CDR3 coding sequence is TGTGCCAGCAGTGAAGGGGGGATCTCCTACAATGAGCAGTTCTTC.